The rows below give T cell receptor beta chains drawn from one sample of a study of blood T cell repertoires in COVID-19. Produced via immunoSEQ multiplex PCR; TCRdb's table is partial and in-frame only. The profile shows over 400,000 clones, less than 90% of them singletons. Input material: PBMCs or T cells enriched from blood (not recorded which). The receptors shown here come from a woman aged 55-69 years who had recovered from COVID-19. CDR3s include the opening cysteine and the closing phenylalanine or tryptophan. D genes are given only for firm matches. Some rows have no size entry. The others give once, few or many, or a class for an expanded clone.

>TRBV3-1/TRBV3-2|NA|TRBJ1-6|TRBD1
TGTGCCAGCAGCCAGGGGCCAGCTGGGACAGTAAATTCACCCCTCCACTTT
CASSQGPAGTVNSPLHF
>TRBV7-9|NA|TRBJ1-2|TRBD1
TGTGCCAGCAGCCGGGACAGGGGCTGGTTTGGCTACACCTTC
CASSRDRGWFGYTF
>TRBV3-1/TRBV3-2|NA|TRBJ1-4|TRBD1
TGTGCCAGCAGCCTCCGACAGGGGCGGAGTGTGAAGGAAAAACTGTTTTTT
CASSLRQGRSVKEKLFF
>TRBV24-1|many|TRBJ2-3|TRBD2
TGTGCCACCAGTGATTTGCTGTCTAGCGGCGGCACAGATACGCAGTATTTT
CATSDLLSSGGTDTQYF
>TRBV3-1/TRBV3-2|NA|TRBJ1-4|NA
TGTGCCAGCAGCCAAGGCCTCAGGGGAACTAATGAAAAACTGTTTTTT
CASSQGLRGTNEKLFF
>TRBV6-5|NA|TRBJ2-5|NA
TGTGCCAGCAGTTACCCAGGGGTGAACGGGGAAGAGACCCAGTACTTC
CASSYPGVNGEETQYF
>TRBV3-1/TRBV3-2|NA|TRBJ2-2|NA
TGTGCCAGCAGCCAAGCCGGACAGCCGAACACCGGGGAGCTGTTTTTT
CASSQAGQPNTGELFF
>TRBV5-1|NA|TRBJ1-1|TRBD1
TGCGCCAGCAGCCGGGACAGGGGGCTGGGTATCACTGAAGCTTTCTTT
CASSRDRGLGITEAFF
>TRBV4-1|NA|TRBJ1-3|NA
TGCGCCAGCAGCCAAGTTTTGGGGCTTGTAAACACCATATATTTT
CASSQVLGLVNTIYF
>TRBV5-6|NA|TRBJ1-3|TRBD1
TGTGCCAGCAGCCGAACAGGGGCCGGAAACACCATATATTTT
CASSRTGAGNTIYF
>TRBV3-1/TRBV3-2|NA|TRBJ2-5|TRBD2
TGTGCCAGCAGCCAAGATCTTGGGCTAGCGGGGGTTCTTCAAGAGACCCAGTACTTC
CASSQDLGLAGVLQETQYF
>TRBV5-1|NA|TRBJ1-1|NA
TGCGCCAGCAGCCTACGCGGGGGGGCTGGTTCTATCCCCACTGAAGCTTTCTTT
CASSLRGGAGSIPTEAFF
>TRBV7-9|NA|TRBJ1-4|TRBD1
TGTGCCAGCAGCCTTTCCTCCGGACAGGGCAATAATGAAAAACTGTTTTTT
CASSLSSGQGNNEKLFF
>TRBV11-2|NA|TRBJ2-4|NA
TGTGCCAGCAGCTTAGGTTCTCTAGCCAAAAACATTCAGTACTTC
CASSLGSLAKNIQYF
>TRBV15|NA|TRBJ2-4|TRBD1
TGTGCCACCAGCAGAGATCGGGGGCGGACAGGGGGCGCCGAGTCCAACATTCAGTACTTC
CATSRDRGRTGGAESNIQYF
>TRBV3-1/TRBV3-2|few|TRBJ1-6|TRBD1
TGTGCCAGCAGCCGGGACAGTAAATATAATTCACCCCTCCACTTT
CASSRDSKYNSPLHF
>TRBV6-1|NA|TRBJ1-6|TRBD1
TGTGCCAGCAGTGAAGCGACAGGGAATAATTCACCCCTCCACTTT
CASSEATGNNSPLHF
>TRBV5-1|once|TRBJ1-5|NA
TGCGCCAGCAGCTTGAGGGGGGGTAGCAATCAGCCCCAGCATTTT
CASSLRGGSNQPQHF
>TRBV5-6|NA|TRBJ2-1|TRBD2
TGTGCCAGCAGCTCGACTAGCGGGGGCCCTTACAATGAGCAGTTCTTC
CASSSTSGGPYNEQFF
>TRBV7-2|NA|TRBJ2-4|TRBD2
TGTGCCAGCAGCATGCCACTAGCGGGGGGGCGAATAGCCAAAAACATTCAGTACTTC
CASSMPLAGGRIAKNIQYF
>TRBV18|NA|TRBJ1-2|NA
TGTGCCAGCTCCCCTGGCGGTACTCACTCTCGTGGCTACACCTTC
CASSPGGTHSRGYTF
>TRBV6-1|NA|TRBJ1-2|NA
TGTGCCAGCAGTGAAGCACTAGCAAAGCCGTCGTATGGCTACACCTTC
CASSEALAKPSYGYTF
>TRBV6-5|NA|TRBJ1-1|TRBD1
TGTGCCAGCAGTCCGGACAGGGGCGGCACTGAAGCTTTCTTT
CASSPDRGGTEAFF
>TRBV24-1|NA|TRBJ1-1|TRBD1
TGTGCCACCAGTGAGTCGACAGGGGGCAACACTGAAGCTTTCTTT
CATSESTGGNTEAFF
>TRBV2|NA|TRBJ2-7|NA
TGTGCCAGCCTCATACAGGGAAGGGCGCAGTACTTC
CASLIQGRAQYF
>TRBV19|NA|TRBJ1-4|TRBD1
TGTGCCAGTAGTGCCAGGGGGGCCCTTAATGAAAAACTGTTTTTT
CASSARGALNEKLFF
>TRBV9|NA|TRBJ2-7|TRBD1
TGTGCCAGCAGCGTAGGCCCCGGGACAGAAGTCTACGAGCAGTACTTC
CASSVGPGTEVYEQYF
>TRBV2|NA|TRBJ1-2|NA
TGTGCCAGCAGTGAAGAGACAGCCTATGGCTACACCTTC
CASSEETAYGYTF
>TRBV5-1|few|TRBJ1-5|TRBD1
TGCGCCAGCAGCTCCCAGGGGGCCCCCGGGCAGCCCCAGCATTTT
CASSSQGAPGQPQHF
>TRBV19|NA|TRBJ2-1|TRBD1
TGTGCCACCAGGGACAGGGGGGTCAATGAGCAGTTCTTC
CATRDRGVNEQFF
>TRBV27|few|TRBJ2-1|TRBD2
TGTGCCAGCAGTCAGTCTAGCGGGCCCTTTAATGAGCAGTTCTTC
CASSQSSGPFNEQFF
>TRBV27|NA|TRBJ2-3|NA
TGTGCCAGCAGTTCTCGACTCTCGGGAGCAGATACGCAGTATTTT
CASSSRLSGADTQYF
>TRBV19|NA|TRBJ1-2|NA
TGTGCCAGTAGTATAGTAGTTTCCTATGGCTACACCTTC
CASSIVVSYGYTF
>TRBV6-4|NA|TRBJ2-1|TRBD2
TGTGCCAGCAGTGACTCGGCCCCGGGACTAGCGGGGGGGCCGTCAGTCCAGAACAATGAGCAGTTCTTC
CASSDSAPGLAGGPSVQNNEQFF
>TRBV9|NA|TRBJ2-3|NA
TGTGCCAGCAAAGGGGTTAGCACAGATACGCAGTATTTT
CASKGVSTDTQYF
>TRBV9|NA|TRBJ1-1|NA
TGTGCCAGCAGCATCACAGGGACCACTGAAGCTTTCTTT
CASSITGTTEAFF
>TRBV4-2|NA|TRBJ2-7|NA
TGTGCCAGCAGCCGAAGATGGGGGACTGACTACGAGCAGTACTTC
CASSRRWGTDYEQYF
>TRBV11-2|NA|TRBJ2-3|TRBD2
TGTGCCAGCAGCTCGGGACTAGCGGGGACGCAGTATTTT
CASSSGLAGTQYF
>TRBV7-2|NA|TRBJ1-3|TRBD1
TGTGCCAGCAGCCCCCGGACAGGGTTCTTTGGAAACACCATATATTTT
CASSPRTGFFGNTIYF
>TRBV19|NA|TRBJ2-2|NA
TGTGCCAGTATATTAAGGGGGAACACCGGGGAGCTGTTTTTT
CASILRGNTGELFF
>TRBV19|NA|TRBJ1-1|TRBD1
TGTGCCAGTTCTTCGACAGGGCTGCGTACTGAAGCTTTCTTT
CASSSTGLRTEAFF
>TRBV3-1/TRBV3-2|NA|TRBJ1-3|NA
TGTGCCAGCACCCATACTGGAAACACCATATATTTT
CASTHTGNTIYF
>TRBV14|NA|TRBJ1-1|TRBD1
TGTGCCAGCAGTCGAAAACTTACAGGGGTGGTCACTGAAGCTTTCTTT
CASSRKLTGVVTEAFF
>TRBV2|NA|TRBJ2-7|TRBD1
TGTGCCAGCAGTGAACATGGACAGGGGACCTACGAGCAGTACTTC
CASSEHGQGTYEQYF